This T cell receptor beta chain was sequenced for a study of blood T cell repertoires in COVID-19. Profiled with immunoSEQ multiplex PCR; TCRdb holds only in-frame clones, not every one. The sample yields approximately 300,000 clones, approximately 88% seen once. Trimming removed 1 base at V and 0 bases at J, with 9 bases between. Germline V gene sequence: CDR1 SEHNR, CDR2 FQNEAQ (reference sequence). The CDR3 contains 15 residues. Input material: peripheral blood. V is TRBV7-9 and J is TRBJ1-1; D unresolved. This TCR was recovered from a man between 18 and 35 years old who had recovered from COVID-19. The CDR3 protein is CASSLGGHLNTEAFF. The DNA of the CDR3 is TGTGCCAGCAGCTTAGGCGGCCACCTGAACACTGAAGCTTTCTTT.